This passage covers 7 T cell receptor beta chains from one sample sequenced in a study of blood T cell repertoires in COVID-19. The assay was immunoSEQ multiplex PCR, and TCRdb's table has in-frame clones only and misses some. This table has about 91,000 clones, 75% to 85% appearing once. Sequencing was performed on peripheral blood. These receptors all stem from a man aged 65 to 79 with acute or convalescent COVID-19.

As for this clone: Additional DNA sequences in this sample encode the identical CDR3. The chain is built from TRBV19 and TRBJ2-7, with TRBD1 matching over 8 bases. Per germline, CDR1 LNHDA and CDR2 SQIVND (reference sequence). The V segment lost 9 bases and the J segment 0 bases; nucleotides outside the gene matches: 4. The CDR3 consists of 13 residues. The CDR3 here is CASSQGASYEQYF. CDR3 nucleotide sequence: TGTGCCAGCTCTCAGGGGGCCTCCTACGAGCAGTACTTC.

Only one count was recorded for this clone. V is TRBV4-1 and J is TRBJ1-1, with a tentative D call TRBD1 (5 bases). Trimming took off 1 base at V and 10 bases at J, with 10 bases between the two ends. Germline lookup yields CDR1 MGHRA and CDR2 YSYEKL. There are 12 residues in the CDR3. In nucleotides, the CDR3 is TGCGCCAGCAGCCAAGGGGGCATGGTAGCTTTCTTT. This translates into CASSQGGMVAFF.

The chain links TRBV7-6 to TRBJ2-1; TRBD2 matches 11 bases. Per germline, CDR1 SGHVS and CDR2 FNYEAQ. This CDR3 has 21 residues. The ends lost 5 bases at V and 3 bases at J; junction bases unmatched: 21. CDR3 in amino acids: CASSPLPALAGEKVDYNEQFF. The CDR3 DNA reads TGTGCCAGCAGCCCCCTGCCGGCACTAGCGGGAGAAAAGGTAGACTACAATGAGCAGTTCTTC.

The chain carries TRBV28 and TRBJ2-5; D might be TRBD1 (7 bases). V was cut by 5 bases and J by 5 bases, with 18 bases left in between. This CDR3 is built from 15 residues. CDR1 and CDR2 from the germline V gene are MDHEN and SYDVKM. CDR3 in amino acids: CASSPGAGRGETQYF. The CDR3 coding sequence is TGTGCCAGCAGTCCTGGAGCGGGCAGGGGGGAGACCCAGTACTTC.

The genes are TRBV6-4 and TRBJ2-5; TRBD1 is a possible D gene (6 bases). CDR1 and CDR2 from the germline V gene are MRHNA and SNTAGT. This CDR3 spans 13 amino acids. The germline V and J ends were trimmed by 3 bases and 1 base, with 6 bases remaining between them. The CDR3 DNA follows: TGTGCCAGCAGTGAGGACAGCCAAGAGACCCAGTACTTC. Translation: CASSEDSQETQYF.

This clone showed up just once. V usage is TRBV29-1 and J usage is TRBJ2-5, with TRBD1 as a possible D gene (5 bases). Germline V gene sequence: CDR1 SQVTM, CDR2 ANQGSEA. Trimming removed 7 bases at V and 5 bases at J, with 8 bases between. The CDR3 covers 10 residues. CDR3: CSGQWETQYF. For the CDR3, the DNA is TGCAGCGGACAGTGGGAGACCCAGTACTTC.

The CDR3, as DNA: TGTGCCACCAGTGATTTGCCGGACTTCGGCACAGATACGCAGTATTTT. Encoded protein: CATSDLPDFGTDTQYF. The chain recombines TRBV24-1 with TRBJ2-3; tentatively, D is TRBD2 (5 bases). V was clipped by 0 bases and J by 1 base, with 10 bases between them. CDR1 KGHDR and CDR2 SFDVKD come from the germline V gene. The CDR3 has 16 amino acids.